This TCR beta chain was captured in a study of PD-1 blockade in classical Hodgkin lymphoma. Study-level findings and limits: Complete responders showed a baseline diversity that resembled the diversity of newly diagnosed patients. Only CD4+ TCR diversity, not CD8+, had risen significantly by C4D1.

As for time point: cycle 4 day 1 (C4D1), after around six weeks of nivolumab. After autologous stem cell transplantation all patients relapsed, and prior brentuximab vedotin exposure differed between cohorts. Each best response was a complete response, a partial response or progressive disease. Using immunoSEQ multiplex PCR, the repertoire was profiled, and TCRdb retains in-frame clones only, with some absent. Of roughly 48,000 clones detected, 86% appear once; the ten largest clones hold approximately 6.5%. Comments on this clone: Antigen: not known.

Germline CDR1 is SGHTA and CDR2 is FQGNSA. Germline trimming cut 1 base from V and 7 bases from J; bases unmatched to any gene: 7. This CDR3 comprises 15 residues. Material: peripheral blood mononuclear cells (PBMCs), obtained before the fourth cycle of nivolumab. The chain uses TRBV7-2 and TRBJ2-1; 7 bases fit TRBD1. The sequence was collected from a human donor with classical Hodgkin lymphoma. The chain's CDR3 is CASSLVDRVANEQFF. CDR3 DNA: TGTGCCAGCAGCTTAGTTGACAGGGTGGCTAATGAGCAGTTCTTC.